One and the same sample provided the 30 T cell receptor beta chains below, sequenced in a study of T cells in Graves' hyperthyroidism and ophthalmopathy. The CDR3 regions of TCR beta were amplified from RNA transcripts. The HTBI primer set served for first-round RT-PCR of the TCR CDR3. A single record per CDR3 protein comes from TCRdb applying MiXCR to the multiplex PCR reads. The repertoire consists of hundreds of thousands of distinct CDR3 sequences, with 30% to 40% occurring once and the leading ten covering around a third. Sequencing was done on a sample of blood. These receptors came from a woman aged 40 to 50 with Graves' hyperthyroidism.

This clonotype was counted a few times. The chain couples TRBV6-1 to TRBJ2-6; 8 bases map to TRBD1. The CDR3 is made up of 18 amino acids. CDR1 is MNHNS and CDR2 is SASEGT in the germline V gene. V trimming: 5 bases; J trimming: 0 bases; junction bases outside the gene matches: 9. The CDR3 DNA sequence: TGTGCCAGCAGTTACCGGGACAGGTCATACTCTGGGGCCAACGTCCTGACTTTC. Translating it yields CASSYRDRSYSGANVLTF.

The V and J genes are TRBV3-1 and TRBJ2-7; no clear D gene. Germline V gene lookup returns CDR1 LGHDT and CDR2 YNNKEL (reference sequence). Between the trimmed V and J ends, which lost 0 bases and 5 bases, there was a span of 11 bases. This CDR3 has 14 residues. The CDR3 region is CASSQDIQSHEQYF. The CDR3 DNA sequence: TGTGCCAGCAGCCAAGATATCCAGTCTCACGAGCAGTACTTC.

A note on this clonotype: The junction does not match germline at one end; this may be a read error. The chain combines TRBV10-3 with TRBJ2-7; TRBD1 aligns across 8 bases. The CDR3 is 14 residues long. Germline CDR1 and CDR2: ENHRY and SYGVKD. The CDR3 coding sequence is TGTGCCATCAGTAATACAGGGGGATCCTACAAGCAGTACTTC. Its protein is CAISNTGGSYKQYF.

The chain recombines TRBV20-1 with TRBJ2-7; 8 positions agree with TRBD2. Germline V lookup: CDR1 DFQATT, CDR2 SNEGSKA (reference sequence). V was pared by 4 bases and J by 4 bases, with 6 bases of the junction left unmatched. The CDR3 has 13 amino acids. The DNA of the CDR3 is TGCAGTGCTATGGGGACTAGTTTTTACGAGCAGTACTTC. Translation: CSAMGTSFYEQYF.

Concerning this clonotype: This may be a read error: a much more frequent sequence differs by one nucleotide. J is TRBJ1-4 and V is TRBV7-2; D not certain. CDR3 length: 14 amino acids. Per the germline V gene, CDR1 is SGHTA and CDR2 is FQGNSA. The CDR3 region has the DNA TGTGCCAGCAGCTTGTGGGGAGCTAATGAAAAACTGCTTTTT. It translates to CASSLWGANEKLLF.

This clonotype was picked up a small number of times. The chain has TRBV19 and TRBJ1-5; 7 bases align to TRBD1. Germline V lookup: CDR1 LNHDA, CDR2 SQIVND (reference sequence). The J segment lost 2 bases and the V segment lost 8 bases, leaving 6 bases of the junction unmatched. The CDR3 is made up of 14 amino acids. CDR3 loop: CASQDRVGNQPQHF. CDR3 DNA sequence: TGTGCCAGTCAAGACAGGGTCGGCAATCAGCCCCAGCATTTT.

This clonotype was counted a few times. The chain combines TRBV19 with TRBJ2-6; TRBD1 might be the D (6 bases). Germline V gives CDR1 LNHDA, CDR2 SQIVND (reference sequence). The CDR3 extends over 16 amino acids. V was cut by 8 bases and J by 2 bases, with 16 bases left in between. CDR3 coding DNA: TGTGCCAGTCTCCACAGGGTAGGGGCTGGGGCCAACGTCCTGACTTTC. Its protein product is CASLHRVGAGANVLTF.

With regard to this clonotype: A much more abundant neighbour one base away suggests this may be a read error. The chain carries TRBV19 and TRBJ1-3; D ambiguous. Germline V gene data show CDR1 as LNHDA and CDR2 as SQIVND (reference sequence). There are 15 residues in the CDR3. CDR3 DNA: TGTGCCAGTAGTATAATGGCACACTCTGGAAGCACCATATATTTT. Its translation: CASSIMAHSGSTIYF.

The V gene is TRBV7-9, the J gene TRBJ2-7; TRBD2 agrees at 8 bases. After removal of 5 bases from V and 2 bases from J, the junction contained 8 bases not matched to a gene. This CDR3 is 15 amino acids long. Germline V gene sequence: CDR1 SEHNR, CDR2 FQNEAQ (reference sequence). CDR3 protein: CASSVASGLTYEQYF. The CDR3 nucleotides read TGTGCCAGCAGCGTCGCTAGCGGGTTAACCTACGAGCAGTACTTC.

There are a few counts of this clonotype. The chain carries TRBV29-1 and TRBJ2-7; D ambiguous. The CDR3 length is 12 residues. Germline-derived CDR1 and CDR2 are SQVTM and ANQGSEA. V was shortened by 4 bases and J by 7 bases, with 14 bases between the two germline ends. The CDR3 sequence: CSVVSGSGEQYF. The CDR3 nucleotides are TGCAGCGTTGTTTCGGGTTCTGGAGAGCAGTACTTC.

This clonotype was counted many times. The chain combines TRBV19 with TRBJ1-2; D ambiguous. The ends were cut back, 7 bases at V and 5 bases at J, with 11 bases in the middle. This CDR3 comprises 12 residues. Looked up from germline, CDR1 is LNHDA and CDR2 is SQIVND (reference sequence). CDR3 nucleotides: TGTGCCAGTACCGGATCCCAGTATGGCTACACCTTC. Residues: CASTGSQYGYTF.

The CDR3 sequence: CASSQTPTGGETQYF. CDR3 nucleotide sequence: TGTGCCAGCAGCCAGACCCCAACGGGCGGAGAGACCCAGTACTTC. The V and J genes are TRBV14 and TRBJ2-5; D uncertain. The V and J ends lost 3 bases and 4 bases respectively, with 15 bases between them. This CDR3 has 15 residues. Germline V gene data show CDR1 as SGHDN and CDR2 as FVKESK.

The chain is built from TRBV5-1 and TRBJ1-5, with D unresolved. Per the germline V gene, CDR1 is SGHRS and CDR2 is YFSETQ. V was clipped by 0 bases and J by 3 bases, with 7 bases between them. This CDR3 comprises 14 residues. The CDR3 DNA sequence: TGCGCCAGCAGCTTGGAGCCCACCAATCAGCCCCAGCATTTT. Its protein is CASSLEPTNQPQHF.

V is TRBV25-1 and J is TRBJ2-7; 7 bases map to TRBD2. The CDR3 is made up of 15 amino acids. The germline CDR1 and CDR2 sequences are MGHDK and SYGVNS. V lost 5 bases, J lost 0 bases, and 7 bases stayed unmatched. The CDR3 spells CASSYSPGGSYEQYF. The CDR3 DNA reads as TGTGCCAGCAGTTACTCACCGGGAGGCTCCTACGAGCAGTACTTC.

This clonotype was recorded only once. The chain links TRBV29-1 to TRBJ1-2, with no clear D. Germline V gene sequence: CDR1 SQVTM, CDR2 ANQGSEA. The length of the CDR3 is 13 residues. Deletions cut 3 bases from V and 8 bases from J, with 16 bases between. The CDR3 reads CSVDLRGGSGYTF. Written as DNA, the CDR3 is TGCAGCGTTGATCTACGAGGAGGGAGCGGCTACACCTTC.

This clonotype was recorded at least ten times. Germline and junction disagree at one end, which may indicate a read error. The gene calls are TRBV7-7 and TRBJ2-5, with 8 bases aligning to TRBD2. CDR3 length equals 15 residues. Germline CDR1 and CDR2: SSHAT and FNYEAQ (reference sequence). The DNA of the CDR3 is TGTGCTAGCAGCTTAGAGTCTAGCGGGCAAGAGACCCAGTACTTC. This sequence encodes CASSLESSGQETQYF.

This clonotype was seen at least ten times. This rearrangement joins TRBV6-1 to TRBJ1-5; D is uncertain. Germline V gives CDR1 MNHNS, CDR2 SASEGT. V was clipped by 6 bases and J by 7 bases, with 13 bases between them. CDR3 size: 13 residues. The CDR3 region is CASSFASVQPQHF. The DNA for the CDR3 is TGTGCCAGCAGCTTCGCGTCGGTACAGCCCCAGCATTTT.

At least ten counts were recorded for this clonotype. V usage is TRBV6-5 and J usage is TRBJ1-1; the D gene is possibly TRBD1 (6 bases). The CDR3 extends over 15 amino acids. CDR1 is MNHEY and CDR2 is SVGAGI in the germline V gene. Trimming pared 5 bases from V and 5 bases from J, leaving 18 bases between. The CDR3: CASSQTPGARTEAFF. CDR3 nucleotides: TGTGCCAGCAGTCAAACCCCGGGGGCGCGTACTGAAGCTTTCTTT.

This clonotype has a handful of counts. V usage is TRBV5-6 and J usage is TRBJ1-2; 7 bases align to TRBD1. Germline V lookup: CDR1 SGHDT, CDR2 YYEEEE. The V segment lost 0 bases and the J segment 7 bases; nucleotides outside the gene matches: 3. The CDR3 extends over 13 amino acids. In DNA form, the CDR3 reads TGTGCCAGCAGCTTGGAAGGGGGCAGTGGCTACACCTTC. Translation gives CASSLEGGSGYTF.

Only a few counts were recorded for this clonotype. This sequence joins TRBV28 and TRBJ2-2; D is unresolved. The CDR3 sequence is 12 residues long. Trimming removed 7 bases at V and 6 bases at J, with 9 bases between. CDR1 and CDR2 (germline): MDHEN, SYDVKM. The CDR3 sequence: CASTIWPGELFF. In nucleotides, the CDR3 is TGTGCCAGCACCATCTGGCCCGGGGAGCTGTTTTTT.

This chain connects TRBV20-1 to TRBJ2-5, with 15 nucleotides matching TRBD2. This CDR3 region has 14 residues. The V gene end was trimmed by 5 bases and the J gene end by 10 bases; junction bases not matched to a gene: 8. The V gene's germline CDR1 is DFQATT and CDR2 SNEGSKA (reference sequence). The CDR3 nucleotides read TGCAGTGCTCAGACCGGACTAGCGGGGGGGGGCCAGTACTTC. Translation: CSAQTGLAGGGQYF.

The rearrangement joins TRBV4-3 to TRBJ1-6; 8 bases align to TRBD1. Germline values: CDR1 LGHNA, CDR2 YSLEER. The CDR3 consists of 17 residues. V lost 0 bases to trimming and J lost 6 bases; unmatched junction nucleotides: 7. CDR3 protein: CASSQDGTGSINSPLHF. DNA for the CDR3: TGCGCCAGCAGCCAAGATGGGACAGGATCCATTAATTCACCCCTCCACTTT.

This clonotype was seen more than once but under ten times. The DNA for the CDR3 is TGTGCCAGCAGCTCCGATAGCGAGACCCCTTGGACCCAGTACTTC. Protein: CASSSDSETPWTQYF. The V call is TRBV6-5, the J call TRBJ2-5, with D possibly being TRBD2 (5 bases). V lost 6 bases and J lost 7, with 21 bases in between. This CDR3 has 15 residues. Germline loops: CDR1 MNHEY, CDR2 SVGAGI.

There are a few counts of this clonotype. As DNA, the CDR3 is TGTGCCAGTAGTATGATATGGCCGAGGTCTGGAAACACCATATATTTT. Protein sequence: CASSMIWPRSGNTIYF. The chain links TRBV19 to TRBJ1-3; no clear D. This CDR3 has 16 amino acids. V lost 3 bases, J lost 1 base, and 13 bases lay in between. Germline assignment: CDR1 LNHDA and CDR2 SQIVND (reference sequence).

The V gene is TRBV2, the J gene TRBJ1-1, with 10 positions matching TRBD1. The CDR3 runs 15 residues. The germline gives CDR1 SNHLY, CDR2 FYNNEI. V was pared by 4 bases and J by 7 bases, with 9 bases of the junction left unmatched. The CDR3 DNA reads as TGTGCCAGCAGTGCCCTTCCGGGACAGGGGATTGAAGCTTTCTTT. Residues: CASSALPGQGIEAFF.

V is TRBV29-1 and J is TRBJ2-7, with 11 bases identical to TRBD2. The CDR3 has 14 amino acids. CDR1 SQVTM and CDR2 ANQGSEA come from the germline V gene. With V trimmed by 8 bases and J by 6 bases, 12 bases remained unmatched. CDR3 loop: CSPIAGGPSSEQYF. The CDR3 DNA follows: TGCAGCCCTATAGCGGGAGGGCCCAGTAGCGAGCAGTACTTC.

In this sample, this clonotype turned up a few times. DNA of the CDR3: TGCAGCGTTGAGGTTCGGGCCGACGAGCAGTACTTC. Translated, it gives CSVEVRADEQYF. The chain combines TRBV29-1 with TRBJ2-7; D not certain. From germline, CDR1 is SQVTM and CDR2 ANQGSEA. This CDR3 contains 12 residues. V was clipped by 3 bases and J by 5 bases, with 11 bases between them.

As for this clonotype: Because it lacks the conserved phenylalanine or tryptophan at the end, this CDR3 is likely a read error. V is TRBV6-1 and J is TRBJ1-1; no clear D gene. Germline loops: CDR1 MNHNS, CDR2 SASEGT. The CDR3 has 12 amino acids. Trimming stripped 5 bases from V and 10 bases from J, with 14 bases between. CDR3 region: CASSLGRDPAFL. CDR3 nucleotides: TGTGCCAGCAGTCTCGGACGGGATCCAGCTTTCCTT.

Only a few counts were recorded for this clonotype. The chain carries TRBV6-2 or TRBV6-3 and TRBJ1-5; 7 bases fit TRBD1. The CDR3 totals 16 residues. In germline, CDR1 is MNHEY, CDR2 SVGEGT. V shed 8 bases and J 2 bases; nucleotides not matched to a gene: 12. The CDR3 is CASGRGCRWCNQPQHF. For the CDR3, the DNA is TGTGCCAGCGGCAGGGGGTGTCGGTGGTGCAATCAGCCCCAGCATTTT.

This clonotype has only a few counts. CDR3 sequence (DNA): TGTGCCAGCAGCTCCGAAAGGGACAGGGATTTTTATCAGCCCCAGCATTTT. Protein product: CASSSERDRDFYQPQHF. V and J are TRBV7-9 and TRBJ1-5, with 9 positions matching TRBD1. V lost 4 bases to trimming and J lost 5 bases; unmatched junction nucleotides: 12. Germline loops: CDR1 SEHNR, CDR2 FQNEAQ (reference sequence). This CDR3 is built from 17 residues.